This TCR beta chain is from a study of T cells in localized non-small cell lung cancer. Per germline, CDR1 MDHEN and CDR2 SYDVKM. There are 14 residues in the CDR3. Deletions cut 6 bases from V and 10 bases from J, with 18 bases between. On this clone: Its antigen is undetermined.

Points from the study as a whole: The highest T cell clonality was in uninvolved adjacent lung, above tumor.

Libraries were prepared by immunoSEQ multiplex PCR; TCRdb keeps only in-frame clonotypes and omits some of them. This table has about 800 clones, roughly 35% appearing once. The specimen was normal lung tissue next to the tumor, collected before any cancer treatment. The receptor was derived from a male donor aged 60 or over with stage II squamous cell lung carcinoma. The chain joins TRBV28 to TRBJ1-4; a weak D match, TRBD1 (5 bases). The CDR3 DNA follows: TGTGCCAGCAGCGGGGGAGGGATAAGAGGAAAACTGTTTTTT. Its translation: CASSGGGIRGKLFF.